These 14 T cell receptor beta chains share one sample of origin, sequenced in a study of siplizumab effects on memory and regulatory T cells. Sequenced by immunoSEQ multiplex PCR; TCRdb stores in-frame clones only, minus some. The sample holds tens of thousands of clones; about nine tenths are singletons and the top ten take around 1.6%. Specimen: Tregs sorted from blood. These TCRs come from a human donor in good health.

The chain uses TRBV4-1 and TRBJ2-7; TRBD1 might be the D (7 bases). The germline V gene has CDR1 MGHRA and CDR2 YSYEKL. V gave up 1 base and J gave up 1 base, with 11 bases separating them. The CDR3 covers 15 residues. This CDR3 reads CASSQGQGGSYEQYF. In DNA form, the CDR3 reads TGCGCCAGCAGCCAAGGGCAGGGGGGTTCCTACGAGCAGTACTTC.

The chain is built from TRBV28 and TRBJ2-1, with a tentative D call TRBD2 (7 bases). V was cut by 3 bases and J by 4 bases, with 13 bases left in between. The CDR3 has 15 residues. Germline V CDR1 and CDR2: MDHEN, SYDVKM. CDR3 sequence: CASSFGGGGYNEQFF. CDR3 coding DNA: TGTGCCAGCAGTTTCGGAGGGGGAGGGTACAATGAGCAGTTCTTC.

V gene TRBV10-3 combines with J gene TRBJ2-2, with D possibly TRBD1 on 6 matching bases. Germline lookup yields CDR1 ENHRY and CDR2 SYGVKD. Trimming left V 8 bases short and J 4 bases short, with 17 bases between. This CDR3 spans 15 amino acids. The CDR3 sequence: CAIARQDRGTGELFF. CDR3 bases: TGTGCCATCGCCCGACAGGACCGAGGCACCGGGGAGCTGTTTTTT.

The rearrangement uses TRBV2 and TRBJ2-7, with D possibly being TRBD2 (5 bases). This CDR3 region has 12 residues. CDR1 is SNHLY, CDR2 FYNNEI, per germline. V was cut by 6 bases and J by 1 base, with 7 bases left in between. This CDR3 is CASRDLSYEQYF. CDR3 DNA sequence: TGTGCCAGCAGGGACTTATCCTACGAGCAGTACTTC.

V is TRBV27 and J is TRBJ2-4, with TRBD2 matching over 12 bases. The trim removed 5 bases at V and 0 bases at J, leaving 14 bases unmatched. The CDR3 totals 20 residues. Germline values: CDR1 MNHEY, CDR2 SMNVEV (reference sequence). The CDR3 DNA reads TGTGCCAGCAGTCGTCTCGGGACTAGCGGGCCGAGCGTAGCCAAAAACATTCAGTACTTC. As protein: CASSRLGTSGPSVAKNIQYF.

J is TRBJ1-1 and V is TRBV28; possibly TRBD1 for D (5 bases). The length of the CDR3 is 14 residues. V was trimmed by 3 bases and J by 1 base, leaving 9 bases between them. CDR1 is MDHEN and CDR2 is SYDVKM in the germline V gene. The CDR3, as DNA: TGTGCCAGCAGTTTGACAGCAACGAACACTGAAGCTTTCTTT. It specifies CASSLTATNTEAFF.

This chain uses TRBV5-1 with TRBJ2-5; 9 nucleotides line up with TRBD1. The J segment lost 2 bases and the V segment lost 3 bases, leaving 2 bases of the junction unmatched. This CDR3 region has 14 residues. Looked up from germline, CDR1 is SGHRS and CDR2 is YFSETQ. CDR3: CASSSGTGQETQYF. The CDR3 DNA sequence: TGCGCCAGCAGCTCGGGGACAGGGCAAGAGACCCAGTACTTC.

The V gene is TRBV5-1, the J gene TRBJ2-7; D remains ambiguous. The CDR3 is made up of 12 amino acids. The germline CDR1 and CDR2 sequences are SGHRS and YFSETQ. V was clipped by 4 bases and J by 3 bases, with 8 bases between them. In nucleotides, the CDR3 is TGCGCCAGCAGCGCCGATTTCTACGAGCAGTACTTC. This codes for CASSADFYEQYF.

The V and J genes are TRBV10-3 and TRBJ2-7; the D call may be TRBD1 or TRBD2 (6 bases each). Germline-derived CDR1 and CDR2 are ENHRY and SYGVKD. Trimming took off 10 bases at V and 1 base at J, with 20 bases between the two ends. The CDR3 sequence is 15 residues long. The CDR3 here is CATSEPGEVSYEQYF. The CDR3 DNA follows: TGTGCCACATCCGAACCAGGGGAGGTTTCCTACGAGCAGTACTTC.

The gene calls are TRBV6-4 and TRBJ2-3, with 9 bases aligning to TRBD2. J lost 3 bases, V lost 4 bases, and 8 bases had no gene match. The CDR3 is made up of 16 amino acids. Germline lookup yields CDR1 MRHNA and CDR2 SNTAGT. The CDR3: CASSGDGGGGTDTQYF. In DNA form, the CDR3 reads TGTGCCAGCAGTGGGGACGGCGGGGGGGGAACAGATACGCAGTATTTT.

The chain links TRBV9 to TRBJ2-3; 7 nucleotides line up with TRBD2. Germline trimming cut 2 bases from V and 6 bases from J; bases unmatched to any gene: 12. Germline values: CDR1 SGDLS, CDR2 YYNGEE. The CDR3 is 16 amino acids. This CDR3 reads CASSVTVTSYTDTQYF. The CDR3 region has the DNA TGTGCCAGCAGCGTCACCGTGACTAGCTATACGGATACGCAGTATTTT. The full variable domain, completed using reference TRBV9 and TRBJ2-3, is DSGVTQTPKHLITATGQRVTLRCSPRSGDLSVYWYQQSLDQGLQFLIQYYNGEERAKGNILERFSAQQFPDLHSELNLSSLELGDSALYFCASSVTVTSYTDTQYFGPGTRLTVL.

This clone was seen a single time. The chain joins TRBV7-2 to TRBJ2-1, with D hard to call. Germline V gives CDR1 SGHTA, CDR2 FQGNSA. CDR3 size: 12 residues. V was clipped by 2 bases and J by 11 bases, with 10 bases between them. CDR3 residues: CASSLSGPKQFF. DNA of the CDR3: TGTGCCAGCAGCTTATCCGGACCCAAGCAGTTCTTC.

The rearrangement links TRBV22-1 to TRBJ1-2. TRBV22-1 is a pseudogene. This CDR3 spans 16 amino acids. In DNA, the CDR3 is TGTCCTGGGAGCCTAGTCCGAGCGAGAAAGACCTATGGCTACACCTTC. Translating it yields CPGSLVRARKTYGYTF.

The chain joins TRBV7-3 to TRBJ2-7; a weak D match, TRBD1 (6 bases). Trimming removed 5 bases from V and 8 bases from J, with 25 bases in between. Germline CDR1 reads SGHTA; CDR2 reads FQGTGA. This CDR3 contains 16 residues. The CDR3 region has the DNA TGTGCCAGCAGCCCTCAACCCAGCCAGGGGTTGATGCAGCAGTACTTC. Translated: CASSPQPSQGLMQQYF.